The 8 T cell receptor beta chains given below trace back to one sample, sequenced in a study of HIV-infected children after antiretroviral therapy interruption. Treatment denoted: PENTA 11 planned treatment interruption arm or continuous ART arm. Unique molecular identifiers were included in an RNA-based 3' RACE TCR library. TCRdb re-analysed the 3' RACE reads in MiXCR, keeping a single row per CDR3 protein. The sample includes about 83,000 distinct CDR3 sequences, about 6.3% of them seen just once. Sequenced here: CD45RA+ CD4+ T cells from PBMCs, pooled from several time points, sampled from a donor given antiretroviral therapy, either interrupted or continuous. Subset described: naive CD4+ CD45RA+ CD45RO- T cells. The origin of the receptors is a pool of human donors with HIV.

This sequence joins TRBV19 and TRBJ1-5; D is unresolved. Germline CDR1 LNHDA, CDR2 SQIVND (reference sequence). Trimming cost V 6 bases and J 4 bases, with 13 bases left between them. This CDR3 comprises 14 residues. CDR3 amino acids: CASSPVVKNQPQHF. Here the CDR3 DNA reads TGTGCCAGTAGCCCCGTGGTCAAAAATCAGCCCCAGCATTTT.

The CDR3 loop is CASSESWNTEAFF. The CDR3 nucleotides are TGCGCCAGCAGTGAGTCGTGGAACACTGAAGCTTTCTTT. The rearrangement joins TRBV10-2 to TRBJ1-1, with D hard to call. Germline V gene lookup returns CDR1 WSHSY and CDR2 SAAADI. The CDR3 consists of 13 residues. V lost 0 bases and J 1 base, leaving 3 bases between the germline ends.

The gene calls are TRBV12-3 or TRBV12-4 and TRBJ1-1, with TRBD1 as a possible D gene (6 bases). V shed 8 bases and J shed 8 bases, with 21 bases lying between them. The CDR3 has 14 amino acids. CDR3: CASSITRMQGEAFF. The CDR3 nucleotides are TGTGCCAGCTCCATTACCCGTATGCAGGGGGAAGCTTTCTTT.

This clonotype was picked up many times. This CDR3 reads CSVVRTSGSAYEQYF. The CDR3 nucleotides read TGCAGCGTGGTTAGGACTAGCGGGAGTGCCTACGAGCAGTACTTC. The chain has TRBV29-1 and TRBJ2-7, with 13 bases fitting TRBD2. This CDR3 has 15 residues. In germline, CDR1 is SQVTM, CDR2 ANQGSEA. V lost 6 bases, J lost 2 bases, and 7 bases stayed unmatched.

This clonotype was recorded at least ten times. The chain is built from TRBV5-5 and TRBJ2-1, with 7 bases matching TRBD1. This CDR3 has 16 residues. Germline V gives CDR1 SGHKS, CDR2 YYEKEE (reference sequence). V was pared by 1 base and J by 1 base, with 5 bases of the junction left unmatched. The CDR3 DNA reads TGTGCCAGCAGCTTGATAACAGGGGTGTCCTACAATGAGCAGTTCTTC. Translating it yields CASSLITGVSYNEQFF.

This clonotype came up many times. The chain joins TRBV12-3 or TRBV12-4 to TRBJ2-7; D is uncertain. The CDR3 sequence is 13 residues long. V lost 6 bases, J lost 3 bases, and 12 bases lay in between. In DNA, the CDR3 is TGTGCCAGCAGCCCCCCACTTCACTACGAGCAGTACTTC. As protein: CASSPPLHYEQYF.

The sample holds many counts of this clonotype. This chain joins TRBV6-1 and TRBJ1-5; maybe TRBD1 (5 bases). Trimming took off 1 base at V and 0 bases at J, with 7 bases between the two ends. The CDR3 is 15 residues long. CDR1 and CDR2 (germline): MNHNS, SASEGT. The CDR3 is CASSEVGDSNQPQHF. In DNA, the CDR3 is TGTGCCAGCAGTGAAGTAGGGGATAGCAATCAGCCCCAGCATTTT.

Many counts were recorded for this clonotype. The rearrangement joins TRBV10-3 to TRBJ2-7; D remains ambiguous. CDR3 size: 14 residues. Germline V gene lookup returns CDR1 ENHRY and CDR2 SYGVKD. The V and J ends lost 2 bases and 0 bases respectively, with 8 bases between them. CDR3 bases: TGTGCCATCAGTGAGCTTGGACCCTCCTACGAGCAGTACTTC. Translating it yields CAISELGPSYEQYF.